These T cell receptor beta chains were read from a single sample in a study of T cells in Graves' hyperthyroidism and ophthalmopathy. TCRdb called the multiplex PCR reads again in MiXCR, with one record for every CDR3 protein. Seen here are 220,000 or so distinct CDR3 sequences, about 17% observed once, and the top ten hold less than 35%. The sequencing sample was made of blood. The source of these receptors is a woman aged 18 to 35 with Graves' ophthalmopathy. CDR3s include the opening cysteine and the closing phenylalanine or tryptophan. D genes are given only for firm matches. A row's size may be missing; if present it is once, few, many or a size class.

abundance	d_gene	v_gene	j_gene	CDR3nt	CDR3aa
many	.	TRBV7-3	TRBJ2-7	TGTGCCAGCAGCTTTCAGGGCTACTCCGAGCAGTACTTC	CASSFQGYSEQYF
many	TRBD1	TRBV3-1	TRBJ1-6	TGTGCCAGCAGCCAGCGACAGGGGTCAGGGTATAATTCACCCCTCCACTTT	CASSQRQGSGYNSPLHF
many	TRBD1	TRBV28	TRBJ2-7	TGTGCCAGCAGATTGGAAGACAGGGGGCTATACGAGCAGTACTTC	CASRLEDRGLYEQYF
many	.	TRBV6-1	TRBJ1-3	TGTGCCAGCACACGGGACCCTGGAAACACCATATATTTT	CASTRDPGNTIYF
many	TRBD2	TRBV20-1	TRBJ2-5	TGCAGTGCTGGGGAGGGGACCCTCCAAGAGACCCAGTACTTC	CSAGEGTLQETQYF
many	.	TRBV20-1	TRBJ2-7	TGCAGTGCTAGAGCTGGGGTACCCTACGAGCAGTACTTC	CSARAGVPYEQYF
many	.	TRBV29-1	TRBJ2-5	TGCAGCGTTGGGGAGACCCAGTACTTC	CSVGETQYF
many	.	TRBV19	TRBJ2-2	TGTGCCAGTAGTATTAGGCGTTCCGACTATCCGAACACCGGGGAGCTGTTTTTT	CASSIRRSDYPNTGELFF
many	.	TRBV7-2	TRBJ1-2	TGTGCCAGCAGCTTAGATATCGGTGGCTACACCTTC	CASSLDIGGYTF
few	.	TRBV6-1	TRBJ1-1	TGTGCCAGCAGTCCCGGGACTCCTTCTTGGTCGTTGAACACTGAAGCTTTCTTT	CASSPGTPSWSLNTEAFF
many	.	TRBV6-1	TRBJ1-1	TGTGCCAGCAGTCCGGAACTGGGGAACACTGAAGCTTTCTTT	CASSPELGNTEAFF
many	.	TRBV7-2	TRBJ2-3	TGTGCCAGCAGCTTCCGAGGGACTAGCACAGATACGCAGTATTTT	CASSFRGTSTDTQYF
many	TRBD1	TRBV18	TRBJ2-5	TGTGCCAGCTCACTGGGACAGGGAGAAGAGACCCAGTACTTC	CASSLGQGEETQYF
.	.	TRBV5-1	TRBJ2-3	TGCGCCAGCAGATTCGAGCTCACAGATACGCAGTATTTT	CASRFELTDTQYF
many	.	TRBV28	TRBJ2-5	TGTGCCAGCAGTTTTCCGTCGTGGGGGGAGTTCCAAGAGACCCAGTACTTC	CASSFPSWGEFQETQYF
many	.	TRBV28	TRBJ1-1	TGTGCCAGCAGCCTACTTGACTGGGCAACTCGGATGAACACTGAAGCTTTCTTT	CASSLLDWATRMNTEAFF
.	TRBD2	TRBV2	TRBJ2-1	TGTGCCAGCACCCCGGGAGGGCTCAATGAGCAGTTCTTC	CASTPGGLNEQFF
many	.	TRBV5-1	TRBJ1-2	TGCGCCAGCAGCGCCAGTAGCGCGAACTACACCTTC	CASSASSANYTF
.	TRBD1	TRBV5-4	TRBJ2-3	TGTGCCAGCGCATGGGGACAGGGCACAGATACGCAGTATTTT	CASAWGQGTDTQYF
many	.	TRBV30	TRBJ1-1	TGTGCCTGGAGTGTAGGGGGACGCACTGAAGCTTTCTTT	CAWSVGGRTEAFF
many	TRBD2	TRBV28	TRBJ2-7	TGTGCCAGCAGTCCACCTAGCGGGAGCCCCTCCTACGAGCAGTACTTC	CASSPPSGSPSYEQYF
many	.	TRBV6-1	TRBJ1-1	TGTGCCAGCAGTGAGCAGATTGAAGCTTTCTTT	CASSEQIEAFF
many	.	TRBV28	TRBJ1-5	TGTGCCAGCAGTTTATGGGGTCAACAGCCCCAGCATTTT	CASSLWGQQPQHF
many	TRBD1	TRBV30	TRBJ2-2	TGTGCCTGGCGACAGGGGGCCACCGGGGAGCTGTTTTTT	CAWRQGATGELFF
many	.	TRBV18	TRBJ2-5	TGTGCCAGCTCCCTAAATTACGCAGACCAAGAGACCCAGTACTTC	CASSLNYADQETQYF
few	.	TRBV19	TRBJ2-4	TGTGCCAGTAGTGCGCCGGGGGTGTTCAAAAACATTCAGTACTTC	CASSAPGVFKNIQYF
many	.	TRBV12-3/TRBV12-4	TRBJ1-5	TGTGCCAGCAGTTTGGGGGAAGGGCCCCAGCATTTT	CASSLGEGPQHF
.	.	TRBV28	TRBJ1-4	TGTGCCAGCAGTTACCAGGACAACATTCGACGAAAACTGTTTTTT	CASSYQDNIRRKLFF
many	.	TRBV12-3/TRBV12-4	TRBJ2-5	TGTGCCAGCAAAGGGGGGGTAGAGACCCAGTACTTC	CASKGGVETQYF
many	.	TRBV30	TRBJ2-6	TGTGCCTGGAGTGGCGGTTCACGAGCCAACGTCCTGACTTTC	CAWSGGSRANVLTF
many	TRBD2	TRBV5-5	TRBJ2-3	TGTGCCAGCAGCTGGGGCCAGCGGGGGGAGGATACGCAGTATTTT	CASSWGQRGEDTQYF
many	.	TRBV18	TRBJ2-6	TGTGCCAGCTCACTACCAGGGGACGTCCTGACTTTC	CASSLPGDVLTF
many	.	TRBV7-2	TRBJ2-7	TGTGCCAGCAGCTTAGGCAGGAATTACGAGCAGTACTTC	CASSLGRNYEQYF
many	.	TRBV5-1	TRBJ2-1	TGCGCCAGCAGCTCCACCGGACCCTCAGTCCTTGAGCAGTTCTTC	CASSSTGPSVLEQFF
few	.	TRBV7-8	TRBJ2-7	TGTGCCAGCAGCTTTCTCGGGACCGCACCCTACGAGCAGTACTTC	CASSFLGTAPYEQYF
.	.	TRBV13	TRBJ1-1	TGTGCCAGCAGCCCCGAACGGGGCTCAATGAACACTGAAGCTTTCTTT	CASSPERGSMNTEAFF
many	.	TRBV19	TRBJ1-2	TGTGCCAGTACTCCCGTGGGGGTAGTTTATGGCTACACCTTC	CASTPVGVVYGYTF
many	.	TRBV18	TRBJ2-3	TGTGCCAGCTCACCAACTGTGACCGGAACCGTAGGACAGTATTTT	CASSPTVTGTVGQYF
once	TRBD2	TRBV2	TRBJ2-2	TGTGCCAGCAGCAGGACTAGCGGGAGAGGCACCGGGGAGCTGTTTTTT	CASSRTSGRGTGELFF
few	.	TRBV4-1	TRBJ2-5	TGCGCCAGCAGCCAAGTTCCGTTAGAGACCCAGTACTTC	CASSQVPLETQYF
many	TRBD1	TRBV13	TRBJ2-7	TGTGCCAGCAGACAGGGGGCCGCTAGCAACGAGCAGTACTTC	CASRQGAASNEQYF
many	TRBD1	TRBV20-1	TRBJ1-5	TGCAGTGCTTCCGGGACAGGGGGCGTTTTTAGCAATCAGCCCCAGCATTTT	CSASGTGGVFSNQPQHF
many	TRBD2	TRBV20-1	TRBJ2-3	TGCAGTGCCCAGCGGACTAGCGGGAGGGCCACGGTGGGTACGCAGTATTTT	CSAQRTSGRATVGTQYF
.	.	TRBV30	TRBJ2-7	TGTGCCTGGAGAGGTGGGGGGTCCCAACCCCACGAGCAGTACTTC	CAWRGGGSQPHEQYF
many	.	TRBV7-2	TRBJ2-1	TGTGCCAGCAGCTTAGAGGTCGGCAGGGTAAATGAGCAGTTCTTC	CASSLEVGRVNEQFF
many	.	TRBV11-3	TRBJ2-3	TGTGCCAGCAGCTTCGGGGGAGTTTGGGGGAGCACAGATACGCAGTATTTT	CASSFGGVWGSTDTQYF
.	TRBD1	TRBV4-1	TRBJ2-7	TGCGCCAGCAGCCAAGCCCCCGTGGGACAGGTTCTCTCCTACGAGCAGTACTTC	CASSQAPVGQVLSYEQYF
many	TRBD2	TRBV2	TRBJ2-3	TGTGCCAGCAGTGACCGGACTAGCCCCCTTGTTAGCACAGATACGCAGTATTTT	CASSDRTSPLVSTDTQYF
many	TRBD2	TRBV6-1	TRBJ2-5	TGTGCCAGCAATAGGGGAGGGTCGGAGACCCAGTACTTC	CASNRGGSETQYF
.	.	TRBV2	TRBJ2-3	TGTGCCAGCACAGTAGGGGGATTCACAGATACGCAGTATTTT	CASTVGGFTDTQYF